These 31 T cell receptor beta chains share one sample of origin, sequenced in a study of blood T cells in healthy people across ages. A second PCR of roughly 7 to 11 cycles used a sample-barcoded 5' primer and a J-beta primer mix. TCRdb reprocessed the 5' RACE reads via MiXCR and lists one record per CDR3 protein. The repertoire includes around 800,000 distinct CDR3 sequences, around 50% of them detected once, and 15% to 20% sits in the top ten. The sequenced material came from blood. The receptors originated from a man older than 75 in good health.

This clonotype was seen more than once but under ten times. This chain connects TRBV7-8 to TRBJ2-5; D is undetermined. Trimming pared 1 base from V and 11 bases from J, leaving 11 bases between. This CDR3 has 12 residues. Germline CDR1 SGHVS, CDR2 FQNEAQ. In DNA form, the CDR3 reads TGTGCCAGCAGCTTAGGGCAGAAGAGGCAGTACTTC. Encoded protein: CASSLGQKRQYF.

The V call is TRBV29-1, the J call TRBJ2-1; D possibly corresponds to TRBD2 (5 bases). This CDR3 is 11 amino acids long. The germline V gene has CDR1 SQVTM and CDR2 ANQGSEA. Deletions cut 3 bases from V and 7 bases from J, with 7 bases between. DNA of the CDR3: TGCAGCGTTGACGGCGGGAATGAGCAGTTCTTC. Encoded protein: CSVDGGNEQFF.

The chain couples TRBV14 to TRBJ2-1; D ambiguous. This CDR3 has 16 residues. Germline assignment: CDR1 SGHDN and CDR2 FVKESK. Trimming left V 0 bases short and J 3 bases short, with 12 bases between. CDR3 coding DNA: TGTGCCAGCAGCCAAGAAAGGAGTCGTTACTACAATGAGCAGTTCTTC. Amino acids: CASSQERSRYYNEQFF.

The table lists this clonotype with a few counts. The rearrangement joins TRBV2 to TRBJ1-1, with D possibly TRBD1 on 5 matching bases. Germline V lookup: CDR1 SNHLY, CDR2 FYNNEI. This CDR3 has 14 residues. The V and J ends lost 2 bases and 4 bases respectively, with 11 bases between them. As DNA, the CDR3 is TGTGCCAGCAGTGAACTGGGAACAGGCACTGAAGCTTTCTTT. The encoded protein is CASSELGTGTEAFF.

The CDR3 sequence is CASSYQDGPYEQYF. DNA for the CDR3: TGTGCCAGCAGTTATCAGGACGGACCCTACGAGCAGTACTTC. The chain links TRBV6-6 to TRBJ2-7; D unresolved. CDR3 length: 14 residues. Germline CDR1 and CDR2: MNHNY and SVGAGI (reference sequence). Between the trimmed V and J ends, which lost 3 bases and 2 bases, there was a span of 11 bases.

The rearrangement joins TRBV21-1 to TRBJ2-5. TRBV21-1 is recorded as a pseudogene. The CDR3 consists of 14 residues. The CDR3 DNA is TGTGCCAGCAGCAAAGTGACTTCAGCAGAGACCCAGTACTTC. It yields the protein CASSKVTSAETQYF.

This clonotype was seen a handful of times. This chain's CDR3 is CASSFNRAVETQYF. The CDR3 DNA reads as TGTGCCAGCAGCTTCAACAGGGCCGTAGAGACCCAGTACTTC. The genes are TRBV7-2 and TRBJ2-5; possible D gene TRBD1, 6 bases. Germline lookup yields CDR1 SGHTA and CDR2 FQGNSA. CDR3 length: 14 residues. V was pared by 3 bases and J by 4 bases, with 12 bases between.

This chain connects TRBV20-1 to TRBJ1-1; D remains unclear. This CDR3 comprises 15 residues. Trimming took 1 base from V and 5 from J, leaving 17 bases between them. Germline loops: CDR1 DFQATT, CDR2 SNEGSKA (reference sequence). CDR3 loop: CSARVGSNYGTEAFF. Written as DNA, the CDR3 is TGCAGTGCTAGAGTTGGGTCAAACTATGGGACTGAAGCTTTCTTT.

In its sample, this clonotype was seen a few times. CDR3 sequence (DNA): TGCGCCAGCAGCTTGGGGAGCTATGAGCAGTTCTTC. Residues: CASSLGSYEQFF. V gene TRBV5-1 combines with J gene TRBJ2-1, with D unclear. V lost 0 bases and J 8 bases, leaving 6 bases between the germline ends. Germline loops: CDR1 SGHRS, CDR2 YFSETQ. CDR3 length equals 12 residues.

Here the CDR3 reads CSVLGAQEQYF. In DNA form, the CDR3 reads TGCAGCGTTTTGGGGGCGCAAGAGCAGTACTTC. The rearrangement uses TRBV29-1 and TRBJ2-5, with TRBD1 as a possible D gene (6 bases). V lost 5 bases and J 11 bases, leaving 15 bases between the germline ends. The CDR3 is 11 amino acids. Germline CDR1 SQVTM, CDR2 ANQGSEA.

This chain connects TRBV20-1 to TRBJ2-5, with a weak D call TRBD2 (6 bases). The germline CDR1 and CDR2 sequences are DFQATT and SNEGSKA (reference sequence). Trimming pared 3 bases from V and 4 bases from J, leaving 15 bases between. The CDR3 length is 14 residues. CDR3 region: CSASGTGVRETQYF. The CDR3 DNA is TGCAGTGCTAGTGGTACGGGGGTACGAGAGACCCAGTACTTC.

This clonotype was observed a single time. V usage is TRBV15 and J usage is TRBJ2-3; D is ambiguous. The CDR3 runs 20 residues. The germline V gene has CDR1 LNHNV and CDR2 YYDKDF (reference sequence). V was pared by 0 bases and J by 0 bases, with 22 bases between. Here the CDR3 reads CATSRDPPWTETSSTDTQYF. In DNA, the CDR3 is TGTGCCACCAGCAGAGACCCCCCTTGGACGGAAACATCTAGCACAGATACGCAGTATTTT.

This clonotype was counted a single time. This may come from a read error, since a much larger clone is one base off. The chain combines TRBV6-6 with TRBJ2-1; the D is unclear. Germline V lookup: CDR1 MNHNY, CDR2 SVGAGI (reference sequence). The CDR3 extends over 12 amino acids. CDR3 in DNA: TGTACCAGCAGTTACTCGAGTAATGAGCAGTTCTTC. Its protein is CTSSYSSNEQFF.

This sequence joins TRBV2 and TRBJ2-5, with TRBD1 matching over 9 bases. Germline loops: CDR1 SNHLY, CDR2 FYNNEI. The ends lost 6 bases at V and 4 bases at J; junction bases unmatched: 6. This CDR3 is 14 amino acids long. This CDR3 reads CASSPGTGRETQYF. CDR3 coding DNA: TGTGCCAGCAGCCCCGGGACAGGGAGAGAGACCCAGTACTTC.

The J gene is TRBJ2-4, the V gene TRBV2, with 13 bases that match TRBD2. Judging by the DNA end, TRBJ2-7 fits better; the J call may be wrong. The CDR3 length is 15 residues. The germline V gene encodes CDR1 SNHLY and CDR2 FYNNEI. The CDR3 DNA reads TGTGCCAGCAGTTCCCGACTAGCGGGGGGTCTCGAGCAGTACTTC. Its translation: CASSSRLAGGLEQYF.

The chain combines TRBV20-1 with TRBJ1-5; D gene unclear. Germline V gene lookup returns CDR1 DFQATT and CDR2 SNEGSKA (reference sequence). V lost 3 bases and J 0 bases, leaving 9 bases between the germline ends. The CDR3 consists of 14 residues. CDR3 sequence reads: CSARSEFSNQPQHF. CDR3 DNA: TGCAGTGCTAGGTCAGAATTTAGCAATCAGCCCCAGCATTTT.

This clonotype was observed at least ten times. CDR3 residues: CASSETVGGRSEQYF. The CDR3 nucleotides are TGCGCCAGCAGTGAGACAGTCGGCGGGAGAAGCGAGCAGTACTTC. V is TRBV10-2 and J is TRBJ2-7; 7 positions match TRBD2. This CDR3 has 15 residues. The V gene's germline CDR1 is WSHSY and CDR2 SAAADI. V lost 2 bases to trimming and J lost 6 bases; unmatched junction nucleotides: 10.

This clonotype was observed a few times. The rearrangement joins TRBV20-1 to TRBJ2-7, with D perhaps assigned TRBD1 or TRBD2 (5 bases each). The ends were cut back, 5 bases at V and 3 bases at J, with 17 bases in the middle. CDR1 DFQATT and CDR2 SNEGSKA come from the germline V gene (reference sequence). The CDR3 runs 14 residues. The CDR3 region is CSALEGRNSYEQYF. The DNA for the CDR3 is TGCAGTGCTCTTGAGGGGCGGAATAGCTACGAGCAGTACTTC.

The J gene is TRBJ1-4, the V gene TRBV3-1, with D hard to call. Germline V lookup: CDR1 LGHDT, CDR2 YNNKEL (reference sequence). CDR3 length equals 13 residues. V lost 8 bases and J lost 0, with 7 bases in between. The CDR3 here is CASRLTTNEKLFF. CDR3 sequence (DNA): TGTGCCAGCCGGCTGACAACTAATGAAAAACTGTTTTTT.

This clonotype was observed a few times. The rearrangement links TRBV28 to TRBJ2-1, with 9 bases lining up with TRBD1. Trimming took 6 bases from V and 6 from J; bases not matched to a gene: 12. Germline V gives CDR1 MDHEN, CDR2 SYDVKM. This CDR3 has 16 residues. CDR3 sequence: CASSFPGQGAFNEQFF. DNA for the CDR3: TGTGCCAGCAGCTTCCCGGGACAGGGCGCTTTCAATGAGCAGTTCTTC.

This clonotype was seen only a few times. V is TRBV7-3 and J is TRBJ2-5; 8 bases match TRBD2. V lost 1 base to trimming and J lost 4 bases; unmatched junction nucleotides: 5. Germline lookup yields CDR1 SGHTA and CDR2 FQGTGA. This CDR3 spans 15 amino acids. The CDR3 DNA reads as TGTGCCAGCAGCTTAAGTGGGACTAGGACAGAGACCCAGTACTTC. Protein: CASSLSGTRTETQYF.

The chain recombines TRBV28 with TRBJ2-4; weak D call: TRBD1 (6 bases). In germline, CDR1 is MDHEN, CDR2 SYDVKM. The length of the CDR3 is 15 residues. V was clipped by 2 bases and J by 3 bases, with 11 bases between them. CDR3 nucleotides: TGTGCCAGCAGTTTAAGCAGGGGTGGCAAAAACATTCAGTACTTC. Residues: CASSLSRGGKNIQYF.

V gene TRBV15 combines with J gene TRBJ2-4, with a tentative D call TRBD1 (5 bases). Germline V gene lookup returns CDR1 LNHNV and CDR2 YYDKDF (reference sequence). The V gene lost 1 base and the J gene lost 13 bases, with 20 bases spanning the gap. This CDR3 contains 15 residues. CDR3 residues: CATSRAREALNEQYF. CDR3 coding DNA: TGTGCCACCAGCAGAGCCAGGGAAGCCCTCAATGAGCAGTACTTC.

The CDR3 sequence is CASSPGDSASYEQYF. The DNA of the CDR3 is TGCGCCAGCAGCCCTGGGGACAGTGCCTCCTACGAGCAGTACTTC. V usage is TRBV5-1 and J usage is TRBJ2-7; 7 positions agree with TRBD1. With V trimmed by 4 bases and J by 0 bases, 7 bases remained unmatched. Looked up from germline, CDR1 is SGHRS and CDR2 is YFSETQ. This CDR3 has 15 residues.

This chain uses TRBV27 with TRBJ1-2, with D possibly TRBD1 on 5 matching bases. The V end lost 7 bases, the J end lost 2 bases, and 17 bases lay between the germline ends. The CDR3 is 15 amino acids. Germline loops: CDR1 MNHEY, CDR2 SMNVEV (reference sequence). CDR3 in DNA: TGTGCCAGCAAACCCGACAGCCCCGCCAACTATGGCTACACCTTC. This codes for CASKPDSPANYGYTF.

This clonotype showed up just a few times. CDR3 loop: CASSNQLKASYNEQFF. The CDR3 nucleotides read TGTGCCAGCAGTAACCAACTAAAGGCGTCCTACAATGAGCAGTTCTTC. The chain joins TRBV2 to TRBJ2-1; unclear D gene. The CDR3 contains 16 residues. The germline CDR1 and CDR2 sequences are SNHLY and FYNNEI. Trimming removed 5 bases from V and 1 base from J, with 15 bases in between.

The chain combines TRBV19 with TRBJ2-7; 9 bases are shared with TRBD1. CDR3 length: 16 amino acids. With V trimmed by 5 bases and J by 2 bases, 10 bases remained unmatched. From germline, CDR1 is LNHDA and CDR2 SQIVND (reference sequence). The CDR3 DNA follows: TGTGCCAGTAGTCTGTACCACCGGACAGGGGCCTACGAGCAGTACTTC. Amino acid sequence: CASSLYHRTGAYEQYF.

The chain couples TRBV10-3 to TRBJ2-7; D unresolved. CDR1 and CDR2 (germline): ENHRY, SYGVKD. The CDR3 is 12 residues long. Trimming removed 4 bases at V and 3 bases at J, with 7 bases between. The CDR3 bases are TGTGCCATCAGTGGGCAGAGCTACGAGCAGTACTTC. Amino acids: CAISGQSYEQYF.

The V call is TRBV20-1, the J call TRBJ2-2; D possibly matches TRBD1 or TRBD2 (5 bases each). The V gene's germline CDR1 is DFQATT and CDR2 SNEGSKA (reference sequence). The CDR3 is made up of 14 amino acids. Trimming pared 3 bases from V and 7 bases from J, leaving 15 bases between. The CDR3 spells CSARGDGPSGELFF. As DNA, the CDR3 is TGCAGTGCTAGGGGGGACGGGCCTAGCGGGGAGCTGTTTTTT.

This CDR3 reads CSVEGTGGPEAFF. The CDR3 DNA sequence: TGCAGCGTTGAGGGCACAGGGGGACCTGAAGCTTTCTTT. This chain joins TRBV29-1 and TRBJ1-1; 8 nucleotides line up with TRBD1. V was clipped by 3 bases and J by 6 bases; unmatched bases: 6. The CDR3 has 13 amino acids. Germline lookup yields CDR1 SQVTM and CDR2 ANQGSEA.

The genes are TRBV19 and TRBJ2-7; possibly TRBD2 for D (5 bases). The last part of the DNA fits TRBJ2-5 better; the J call may be wrong. Germline-derived CDR1 and CDR2 are LNHDA and SQIVND (reference sequence). The CDR3 is made up of 16 amino acids. This CDR3 is CASSMVGLPAGETQYF. As DNA, the CDR3 is TGTGCCAGTAGTATGGTTGGACTTCCCGCTGGTGAGACCCAGTACTTC.